What follows is one TCR beta chain and its context. Per the study methods: Estimates of nucleated cell counts were drawn from the amplification of reference gene primers. TCRdb's copy holds only in-frame clones and misses some; the assay was immunoSEQ multiplex PCR. V, J and clone size derive from that table, while D and trimming were established from the DNA sequence. The sample consists of 250,000 to 300,000 clones, 88% of them appearing once. Clinical histories supplied by participants themselves formed the basis of cohort assignment. These data come from a study of blood T cell repertoires in COVID-19. Study information: COVID-19 samples from acute and convalescent phases originated in the United States, Italy and Spain. Nucleic acid was either cDNA or gDNA, and it came from T cells, B-cell-depleted T cells, or PBMCs.

With 8 bases removed from V and 0 bases from J, the gap between germline ends came to 10 bases. There are 13 residues in the CDR3. Germline V CDR1 and CDR2: SNHLY, FYNNEI. The chain joins TRBV2 to TRBJ1-1; TRBD1 might be the D (5 bases). Sequencing was performed on PBMCs or T cells enriched from blood (not recorded which). This TCR was recovered from a woman aged 30 to 39 who had recovered from COVID-19. CDR3 nucleotides: TGTGCCAGCGATTCACAGGTGAACACTGAAGCTTTCTTT. Residues: CASDSQVNTEAFF. Filled out from reference TRBV2 and TRBJ1-1, the complete variable domain reads EPEVTQTPSHQVTQMGQEVILRCVPISNHLYFYWYRQILGQKVEFLVSFYNNEISEKSEIFDDQFSVERPDGSNFTLKIRSTKLEDSAMYFCASDSQVNTEAFFGQGTRLTVV.